This T cell receptor beta chain was captured by sequencing in a study of blood T cell repertoires in COVID-19. Germline-derived CDR1 and CDR2 are WNHNN and SYGVQD (reference sequence). This CDR3 comprises 13 residues. The V end lost 3 bases, the J end lost 8 bases, and 10 bases lay between the germline ends. The repertoire was sequenced with immunoSEQ multiplex PCR; TCRdb's copy has only in-frame clones and lacks some. The data show 65,000 to 85,000 clones, roughly 80% seen once. The sequence derives from a woman aged 60 to 75 with acute or convalescent COVID-19. The sample comprised peripheral blood. This sequence joins TRBV10-1 and TRBJ1-4, with D perhaps matching TRBD1 (5 bases). CDR3 DNA: TGCGCCAGCAGTGACAGGGTCGGAGAAAAACTGTTTTTT. Translation gives CASSDRVGEKLFF.